This TCR beta chain was observed in a study of spatial heterogeneity in lung cancer. The study's findings and limits: Counts that tracked tumor mutation counts were those of expanded intratumoral alpha and beta TCRs.

As to time point: sample taken at primary tumor resection. Trimming took 3 bases from V and 4 from J; bases not matched to a gene: 7. The CDR3 has 15 residues. Germline lookup yields CDR1 SEHNR and CDR2 FQNEAQ (reference sequence). TCRdb used MiXCR to reprocess the 5' RACE reads, holding one entry per CDR3 protein. The sample contains approximately 20,000 distinct CDR3 sequences, approximately 3% of which appear only once. This clonotype was detected many times. Its specificity is not known. The sequence derives from a male donor with early-stage non-small cell lung cancer. Material: lung tumor tissue, obtained at surgery. V usage is TRBV7-9 and J usage is TRBJ2-5, with TRBD1 matching over 8 bases. Here the CDR3 reads CASSFETGGRETQYF. The CDR3 DNA follows: TGTGCCAGCAGCTTCGAAACAGGGGGACGAGAGACCCAGTACTTC.